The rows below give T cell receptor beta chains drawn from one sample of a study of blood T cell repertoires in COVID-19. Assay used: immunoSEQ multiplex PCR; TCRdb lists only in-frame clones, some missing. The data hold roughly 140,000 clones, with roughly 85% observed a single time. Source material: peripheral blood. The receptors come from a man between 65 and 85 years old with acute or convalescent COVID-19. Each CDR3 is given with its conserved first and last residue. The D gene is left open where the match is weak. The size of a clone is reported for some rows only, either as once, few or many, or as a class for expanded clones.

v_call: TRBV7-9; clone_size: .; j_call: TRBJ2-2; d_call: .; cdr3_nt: TGTGCCAGCAGCGACTACACCGGGGAGCTGTTTTTT; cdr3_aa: CASSDYTGELFF
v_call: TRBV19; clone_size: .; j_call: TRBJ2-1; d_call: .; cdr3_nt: TGTGCCAGTAGTCATATTGGGGCCAACAATGAGCAGTTCTTC; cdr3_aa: CASSHIGANNEQFF
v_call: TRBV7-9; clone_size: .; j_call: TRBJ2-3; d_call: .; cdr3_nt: TGTGCCAGCAGCTTAGATGGAGCGGGTCTGGGAGATACGCAGTATTTT; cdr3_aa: CASSLDGAGLGDTQYF
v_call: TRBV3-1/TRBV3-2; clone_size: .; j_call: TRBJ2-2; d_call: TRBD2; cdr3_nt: TGTGCCAGCAGCCAAGAAAGGCTAGCGGGAATCGCCGGGGAGCTGTTTTTT; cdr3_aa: CASSQERLAGIAGELFF
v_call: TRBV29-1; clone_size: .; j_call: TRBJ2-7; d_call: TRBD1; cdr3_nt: TGCAGCGGAGCCGGGACAGGGAACTCCTACGAGCAGTACTTC; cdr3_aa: CSGAGTGNSYEQYF
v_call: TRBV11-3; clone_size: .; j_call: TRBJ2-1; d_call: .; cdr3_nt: TGTGCCAGCAGCTCCCCCCTGTACAATGAGCAGTTCTTC; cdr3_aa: CASSSPLYNEQFF
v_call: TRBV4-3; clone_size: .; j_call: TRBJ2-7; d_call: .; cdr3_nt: TGCGCCAGCAGCCAAACACGGGAGTTATCCTACGAGCAGTACTTC; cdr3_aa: CASSQTRELSYEQYF
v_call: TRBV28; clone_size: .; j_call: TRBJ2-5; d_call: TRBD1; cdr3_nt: TGTGCCAGCAGTTTTTACAGGGGGCAGGAGACCCAGTACTTC; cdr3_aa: CASSFYRGQETQYF
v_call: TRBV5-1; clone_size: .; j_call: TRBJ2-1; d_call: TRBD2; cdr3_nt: TGCGCCAGCAGCCCCGGCGGGGGGTGGAATGAGCAGTTCTTC; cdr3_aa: CASSPGGGWNEQFF
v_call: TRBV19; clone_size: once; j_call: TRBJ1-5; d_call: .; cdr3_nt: TGTGCCAGTAGTACGCTAAATCAGCCCCAGCATTTT; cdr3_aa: CASSTLNQPQHF
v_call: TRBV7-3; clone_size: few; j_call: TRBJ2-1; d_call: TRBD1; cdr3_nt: TGTGCCAGCAGCTTACCCCAGGGGGCTAGGAATGAGCAGTTCTTC; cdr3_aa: CASSLPQGARNEQFF
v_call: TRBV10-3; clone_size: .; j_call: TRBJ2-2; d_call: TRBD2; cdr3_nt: TGTGCCATCAGTAAGACTAGCGGAGAGGGCGGGGAGCTGTTTTTT; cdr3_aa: CAISKTSGEGGELFF
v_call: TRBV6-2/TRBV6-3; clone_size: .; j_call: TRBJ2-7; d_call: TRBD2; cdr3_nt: TGTGCCAGCAGTCAGGGACTAGCGGGAGGACTATCCGAGCAGTACTTC; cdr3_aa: CASSQGLAGGLSEQYF
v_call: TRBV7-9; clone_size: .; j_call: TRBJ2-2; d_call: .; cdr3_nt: TGTGCCAGCAGCACATCAACAGGGTCCGGCGGGGAGCTGTTTTTT; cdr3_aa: CASSTSTGSGGELFF
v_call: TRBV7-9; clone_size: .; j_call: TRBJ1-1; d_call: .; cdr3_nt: TGTGCCAGCAGCTTAGCCCAGGGGACTGAAGCTTTCTTT; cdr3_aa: CASSLAQGTEAFF
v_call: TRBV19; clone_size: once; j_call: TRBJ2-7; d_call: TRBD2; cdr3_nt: TGTGCCAGTAGCCCTAGCGGCCCCTACGAGCAGTACTTC; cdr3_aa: CASSPSGPYEQYF
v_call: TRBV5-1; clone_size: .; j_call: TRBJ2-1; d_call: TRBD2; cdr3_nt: TGCGCCAGCAGCCCTGGGACTAGCGGGAGGGCAGAGCAGTTCTTC; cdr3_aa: CASSPGTSGRAEQFF
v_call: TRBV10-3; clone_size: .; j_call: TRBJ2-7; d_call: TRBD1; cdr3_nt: TGTGCCATCAGTGATCAAGGACAGGGGCGCGAGCAGTACTTC; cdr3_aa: CAISDQGQGREQYF
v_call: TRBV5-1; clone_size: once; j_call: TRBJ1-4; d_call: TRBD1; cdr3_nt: TGCGCCAGCAGCTTGGGCCAGGGGGGAAAACTGTTTTTT; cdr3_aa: CASSLGQGGKLFF
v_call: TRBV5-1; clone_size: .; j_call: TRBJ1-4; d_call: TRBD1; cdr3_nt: TGCGCCAGCAGCTTGGCGGGACAGGGGGCGGAAAAACTGTTTTTT; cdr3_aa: CASSLAGQGAEKLFF
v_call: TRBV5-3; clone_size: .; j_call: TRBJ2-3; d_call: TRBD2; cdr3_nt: TGTGCCAGAAGCTTGGGAACTAGCGGGAGATGGACAGATACGCAGTATTTT; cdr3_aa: CARSLGTSGRWTDTQYF
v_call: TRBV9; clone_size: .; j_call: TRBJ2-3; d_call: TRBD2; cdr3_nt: TGTGCCAGCAGCGTGGCGGGAGTGACGGATACGCAGTATTTT; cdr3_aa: CASSVAGVTDTQYF
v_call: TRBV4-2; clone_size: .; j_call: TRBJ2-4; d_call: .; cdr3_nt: TGTGCCAGCAGCCAAGAAATGTCGCGGGACATTCAGTACTTC; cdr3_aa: CASSQEMSRDIQYF
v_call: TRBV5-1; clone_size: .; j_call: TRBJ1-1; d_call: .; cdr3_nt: TGCGCCAGCAGAGTGGGGGCGAACACTGAAGCTTTCTTT; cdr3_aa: CASRVGANTEAFF
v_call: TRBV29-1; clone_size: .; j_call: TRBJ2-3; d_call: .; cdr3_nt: TGCAGCGTCAGAAGGTGGGGCTCTAGCACAGATACGCAGTATTTT; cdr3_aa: CSVRRWGSSTDTQYF
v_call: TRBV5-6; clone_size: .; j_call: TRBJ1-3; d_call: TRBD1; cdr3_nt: TGTGCCAGCACCCTGGACAGGGGGATCTCTGGAAACACCATATATTTT; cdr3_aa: CASTLDRGISGNTIYF
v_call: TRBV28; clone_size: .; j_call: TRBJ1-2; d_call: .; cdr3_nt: TGTGCCAGCAGTACGGCCGGGACTCTGAACTATGGCTACACCTTC; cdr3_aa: CASSTAGTLNYGYTF
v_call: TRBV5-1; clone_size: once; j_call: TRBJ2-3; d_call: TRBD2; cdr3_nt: TGCGCCAGCAGCTTGGCCGGGACTAGTGGGGCCACAGATACGCAGTATTTT; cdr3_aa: CASSLAGTSGATDTQYF